This T cell receptor beta chain was sequenced in a study of shared clonotypes between healthy human individuals. Naive-designated CD8 cells lacked CD45RO, were positively enriched for CCR7, and omitted terminally differentiated effector memory CD45RA+ cells. Regarding this clone: The same CDR3 can be traced to other DNA sequences in this sample.

Sequencing used immunoSEQ multiplex PCR; TCRdb keeps in-frame clones, though not all of them. Among 800,000 to 950,000 clones listed, just over 95% were seen once. The origin of this receptor is a man in his thirties or forties in good health. The source material was naive CD8+ T cells sorted from blood.

CDR3 protein: CASSPTGLYNEQFF. The CDR3 nucleotides are TGTGCCAGCAGCCCAACGGGACTGTACAATGAGCAGTTCTTC. This chain connects TRBV7-9 to TRBJ2-1; D may be TRBD2 (6 bases). Per the germline V gene, CDR1 is SEHNR and CDR2 is FQNEAQ (reference sequence). This CDR3 has 14 residues. V dropped 5 bases and J dropped 4 bases, with 12 bases sitting between them.